One sample yielded the 22 T cell receptor beta chains listed below, sequenced in a study of blood T cell repertoires in COVID-19. Measured with immunoSEQ multiplex PCR; TCRdb has only the in-frame clones, and not every one. The sample lists around 130,000 clones; over 75% were seen once. The sample taken for sequencing was peripheral blood. The receptors originated from a man in his fifties or sixties with acute or convalescent COVID-19.

V is TRBV29-1 and J is TRBJ2-7, with TRBD2 matching over 7 bases. CDR1 and CDR2 from the germline V gene are SQVTM and ANQGSEA. The CDR3 loop spans 13 amino acids. J gave up 3 bases and V 4 bases, and 6 bases lay outside the gene matches. The CDR3 DNA sequence: TGCAGCGTTGCGGAAGGGAGGGGCTACGAGCAGTACTTC. It codes for CSVAEGRGYEQYF.

For the CDR3, the DNA is TGCGCCAGCAGCCAAGGAGTACGCGCGAACACCGGGGAGCTGTTTTTT. Its translation: CASSQGVRANTGELFF. The rearrangement joins TRBV4-3 to TRBJ2-2; D gene uncertain. This CDR3 contains 16 residues. From germline, CDR1 is LGHNA and CDR2 YSLEER. V was cut by 1 base and J by 0 bases, with 9 bases left in between.

The chain has TRBV27 and TRBJ2-1, with 9 nucleotides matching TRBD1. The ends lost 6 bases at V and 0 bases at J; junction bases unmatched: 3. Germline CDR1 is MNHEY and CDR2 is SMNVEV (reference sequence). CDR3 length: 15 amino acids. The CDR3 region has the DNA TGTGCCAGCAGCCCGACAGGGGGCTCCTACAATGAGCAGTTCTTC. As protein: CASSPTGGSYNEQFF.

This chain connects TRBV27 to TRBJ2-7; TRBD2 matches at 13 bases. Germline CDR1 reads MNHEY; CDR2 reads SMNVEV (reference sequence). V was pared by 4 bases and J by 4 bases, with 7 bases of the junction left unmatched. The CDR3 has 16 residues. The CDR3 bases are TGTGCCAGCAGTTCCCCTAGGGGACTAGCGGGATACGAGCAGTACTTC. This codes for CASSSPRGLAGYEQYF.

J is TRBJ1-5 and V is TRBV5-4, with D possibly matching TRBD1 (5 bases). V lost 1 base to trimming and J lost 2 bases, with 7 bases between them. The CDR3 extends over 14 amino acids. Germline CDR1 SGHNT, CDR2 YYREEE (reference sequence). This CDR3 is CASSLRGGNQPQHF. The CDR3 DNA reads as TGTGCCAGCAGCTTGAGGGGCGGCAATCAGCCCCAGCATTTT.

The chain joins TRBV5-6 to TRBJ2-1; 12 nucleotides line up with TRBD2. Germline-derived CDR1 and CDR2 are SGHDT and YYEEEE. This CDR3 is 18 amino acids long. V lost 3 bases and J lost 12; bases outside the gene matches: 19. Here the CDR3 DNA reads TGTGCCAGCAGCTCGCCCTCCATACTAGCGGGAGGACGGCTATGGCAGTTCTTC. Translated: CASSSPSILAGGRLWQFF.

The CDR3 loop reads CASSIGTGKGTEAFF. CDR3 DNA: TGTGCCAGCAGCATCGGGACAGGGAAGGGGACTGAAGCTTTCTTT. This chain uses TRBV11-3 with TRBJ1-1; 9 positions match TRBD1. V lost 5 bases to trimming and J lost 5 bases; unmatched junction nucleotides: 9. In germline, CDR1 is SGHNT, CDR2 YENEEA. CDR3 length: 15 residues.

V and J are TRBV30 and TRBJ2-7, with TRBD2 as a possible D gene (6 bases). V lost 6 bases and J 1 base, leaving 13 bases between the germline ends. This CDR3 is built from 13 residues. Per the germline V gene, CDR1 is GTSNPN and CDR2 is SVGIG (reference sequence). CDR3 protein: CACVNGGSYEQYF. The CDR3 DNA reads TGTGCCTGTGTGAACGGGGGATCCTACGAGCAGTACTTC.

This chain joins TRBV29-1 and TRBJ2-5; maybe TRBD1 (5 bases). This CDR3 is 14 amino acids long. V lost 0 bases and J 5 bases, leaving 13 bases between the germline ends. Germline V lookup: CDR1 SQVTM, CDR2 ANQGSEA. The CDR3 region has the DNA TGCAGCGTTGAAGATGAGGCAGGGTTGGAGACCCAGTACTTC. It codes for CSVEDEAGLETQYF.

V is TRBV6-6 and J is TRBJ2-7; maybe TRBD2 (6 bases). The CDR3 length is 13 residues. Germline V gene data show CDR1 as MNHNY and CDR2 as SVGAGI (reference sequence). The V and J ends lost 7 bases and 3 bases respectively, with 13 bases between them. The CDR3 DNA reads TGTGCCAGCACCGGGAGTTTACTCTACGAGCAGTACTTC. It is translated as CASTGSLLYEQYF.

This chain connects TRBV19 to TRBJ2-1, with 7 bases fitting TRBD2. V was pared by 5 bases and J by 8 bases, with 9 bases of the junction left unmatched. The germline V gene encodes CDR1 LNHDA and CDR2 SQIVND (reference sequence). The CDR3 spans 14 residues. Here the CDR3 DNA reads TGTGCCAGTAGTCCCAGGACTAGTTCGCATGAGCAGTTCTTC. It specifies CASSPRTSSHEQFF.

The chain combines TRBV3-1 (or the pseudogene TRBV3-2) with TRBJ1-1; D gene unclear. This CDR3 spans 13 amino acids. The germline CDR1 and CDR2 sequences are LGHDT and YNNKEL (reference sequence). Trimming took off 7 bases at V and 0 bases at J, with 9 bases between the two ends. CDR3 region: CASTLTVNTEAFF. The CDR3 DNA sequence: TGTGCCAGCACCTTAACAGTGAACACTGAAGCTTTCTTT.

The chain carries TRBV19 and TRBJ2-3; TRBD2 aligns across 7 bases. The CDR3 loop spans 15 amino acids. CDR1 is LNHDA, CDR2 SQIVND, per germline (reference sequence). The ends lost 6 bases at V and 6 bases at J; junction bases unmatched: 12. The DNA for the CDR3 is TGTGCCAGTAGCCAAGGTGCTAGCGGCGCCGATACGCAGTATTTT. Its translation is CASSQGASGADTQYF.

This chain uses TRBV19 with TRBJ1-2, with a weak D call TRBD1 (6 bases). Germline CDR1 LNHDA, CDR2 SQIVND (reference sequence). The V and J ends lost 6 bases and 0 bases respectively, with 14 bases between them. The CDR3 extends over 15 amino acids. The CDR3 sequence: CASRGGDGANYGYTF. DNA for the CDR3: TGTGCCAGTAGAGGGGGGGACGGCGCTAACTATGGCTACACCTTC.

The chain is built from TRBV28 and TRBJ2-2, with a possible D match to TRBD1 (6 bases). The CDR3 sequence is 15 residues long. Trimming took 4 bases from V and 0 from J, leaving 9 bases between them. CDR1 and CDR2 (germline): MDHEN, SYDVKM. CDR3 region: CASSYTGPNTGELFF. DNA of the CDR3: TGTGCCAGCAGTTATACAGGGCCGAACACCGGGGAGCTGTTTTTT.

The genes are TRBV27 and TRBJ2-1; 8 bases line up with TRBD2. The CDR3 consists of 17 residues. V dropped 2 bases and J dropped 0; count of bases not matched to a gene: 6. Germline loops: CDR1 MNHEY, CDR2 SMNVEV (reference sequence). The CDR3 DNA follows: TGTGCCAGCAGTTTAGGATATAGCGGGAACTCCTACAATGAGCAGTTCTTC. This translates into CASSLGYSGNSYNEQFF.

A single count supports this clone. The J gene is TRBJ1-5, the V gene TRBV29-1; D might be TRBD1 (5 bases). This CDR3 spans 14 amino acids. Trimming shortened V by 6 bases and J by 0 bases, and 12 bases separated the two germline ends. Per germline, CDR1 SQVTM and CDR2 ANQGSEA. CDR3 nucleotide sequence: TGCAGCGTCAGGTATCAGGGTAGCAATCAGCCCCAGCATTTT. It codes for CSVRYQGSNQPQHF.

The rearrangement links TRBV11-2 to TRBJ1-1, with 11 bases matching TRBD1. V gave up 6 bases and J gave up 4 bases; unmatched junction bases: 10. CDR3 length: 16 residues. Per the germline V gene, CDR1 is SGHAT and CDR2 is FQNNGV. CDR3 amino acids: CASRKDRGLGGTEAFF. The CDR3 nucleotides read TGTGCCAGCAGGAAGGACAGGGGGCTGGGGGGCACTGAAGCTTTCTTT.

The chain employs TRBV7-8 and TRBJ2-1; 8 nucleotides align to TRBD1. Looked up from germline, CDR1 is SGHVS and CDR2 is FQNEAQ. The CDR3 extends over 16 amino acids. J gave up 5 bases and V 4 bases, and 10 bases lay outside the gene matches. In DNA form, the CDR3 reads TGTGCCAGCAGCTGGTGGAGACAGGGGTCCGACAATGAGCAGTTCTTC. Its protein product is CASSWWRQGSDNEQFF.

V usage is TRBV30 and J usage is TRBJ2-5; TRBD1 agrees at 9 bases. The CDR3 runs 16 residues. The junction had 7 bases not matched to a gene; V was cut back by 1 base and J by 1 base. CDR1 and CDR2 (germline): GTSNPN, SVGIG (reference sequence). The DNA for the CDR3 is TGTGCCTGGAGTGCCGGGACAGGGAGTTCCCAAGAGACCCAGTACTTC. Amino acids: CAWSAGTGSSQETQYF.

V and J are TRBV6-6 and TRBJ1-4; tentatively, D is TRBD1 (5 bases). Trimming removed 8 bases from V and 1 base from J, with 8 bases in between. Germline V gene lookup returns CDR1 MNHNY and CDR2 SVGAGI (reference sequence). The CDR3 runs to 13 residues. CDR3 residues: CASRQGTNEKLFF. DNA for the CDR3: TGTGCCAGCCGCCAGGGAACTAATGAAAAACTGTTTTTT.

This clone appeared a few times. The CDR3 protein is CATSDNNREEQFF. The CDR3 coding sequence is TGTGCCACCAGTGATAATAACAGGGAAGAGCAGTTCTTC. The chain is built from TRBV24-1 and TRBJ2-1, with D tentatively TRBD1 (6 bases). In germline, CDR1 is KGHDR, CDR2 SFDVKD. The CDR3 spans 13 residues. Trimming pared 3 bases from V and 10 bases from J, leaving 12 bases between.